This T cell receptor (beta chain) stems from a study of T cells in narcolepsy. Study summary: Donors had narcolepsy type 1 or type 2, or were healthy controls. The study, taken as a whole, reports: Comparing one patient's CSF and blood CD4+ clonotypes highlighted HCRT- and TRIB2-specific autoreactive clonotypes. In some patient and control memory CD4+ samples, autoreactive clones were absent.

The assay was immunoSEQ multiplex PCR, and TCRdb's table has in-frame clones only and misses some. Among 25,000 to 35,000 clones listed, roughly 90% were seen once. The length of the CDR3 is 14 residues. CDR1 PRHDT and CDR2 FYEKMQ come from the germline V gene (reference sequence). V was trimmed by 5 bases and J by 5 bases, leaving 16 bases between them. As concerns this clone: Its antigen is not known.

V is TRBV13 and J is TRBJ2-7; D assignment may be TRBD1 or TRBD2 (5 bases each). Sequencing input: CD45RA- memory CD4+ T cells from PBMCs. The source of this sequence is a human donor with narcolepsy. For the CDR3, the DNA is TGTGCCAGCAGCCCCCCCGCCAGGGAGCACGAGCAGTACTTC. As protein: CASSPPAREHEQYF.